The T cell receptor (beta chain) described here comes from a study of metastatic and nonmetastatic thyroid tumors (dated by TCRdb to the early 2020s). Some background on the complete study: The researchers compared repertoires between peripheral blood samples and tumor or nodule tissue samples from patients with malignant or benign thyroid disease.

Trimming takes 6 bases off V and 4 bases off J; junction bases not matched to a gene: 5. Looking up the germline V gene yields CDR1 MNHNS and CDR2 SASEGT. The CDR3 runs 15 amino acids, cysteine and phenylalanine included. CDR3 DNA only is kept here, 45 bases in frame from base 1. Library preparation employed PCR. The sequencer listed for this sample is Illumina HiSeq 4000. High-throughput sequencing was used to profile the CDR3 region of the TCR beta-chain in every patient. In the original analysis: CDR3 differences across clinicopathological groups were used to build a classifier for discriminating distant-metastatic papillary thyroid cancer patients. The Shannon index was used to assess repertoire diversity, and the Morisita-Horn index was used to assess tumor-blood repertoire similarity. In-frame beta chains were kept once TCRdb had trimmed the public reads at Q25 with fastp and called clones with MiXCR. TCRdb's processing, not the authors', yielded these V and J calls. The sample table contains under 5,500 clones; only one count was recorded for roughly a third of them. The ten most abundant clones make up roughly two fifths of the sample.

General findings and caveats noted by the study authors: TCR beta diversity was reported as significantly higher in malignant tumors than in benign nodules, in both blood and tumor samples.

This clone was picked up a small number of times. No cognate antigen has been identified for it. There are no base qualities to consult, and no much larger clone falls within one base. Before undergoing thyroid surgery, none of the patients had been given any kind of treatment. Patient clinical samples collected from the early 2010s to the late 2010s were retrospectively analysed using T-cell receptor beta sequencing. The sequenced material came from adjacent normal tissue. The receptor was derived from a male donor with papillary thyroid cancer or a benign thyroid nodule (not recorded which). Some clones in this sample may be carry-over from other donors' samples. The chain is assembled from TRBV6-1 and TRBJ2-1; 11 of the junction bases match TRBD2. The DNA sequence is given as TGTGCCAGCAGCCAGACTAGCGGGGCTTACAATGAGCAGTTCTTC. The translation is CASSQTSGAYNEQFF.